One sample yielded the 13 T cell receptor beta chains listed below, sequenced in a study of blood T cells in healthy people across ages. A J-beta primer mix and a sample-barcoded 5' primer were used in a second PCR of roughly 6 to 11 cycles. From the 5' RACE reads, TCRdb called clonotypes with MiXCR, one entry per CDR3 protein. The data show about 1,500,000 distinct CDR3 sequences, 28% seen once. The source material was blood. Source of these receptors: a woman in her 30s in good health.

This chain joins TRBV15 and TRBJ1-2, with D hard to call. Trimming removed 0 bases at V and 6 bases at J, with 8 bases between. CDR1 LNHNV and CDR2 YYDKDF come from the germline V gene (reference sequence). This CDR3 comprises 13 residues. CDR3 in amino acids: CATSRDTSHGYTF. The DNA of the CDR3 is TGTGCCACCAGCAGAGATACCAGCCATGGCTACACCTTC.

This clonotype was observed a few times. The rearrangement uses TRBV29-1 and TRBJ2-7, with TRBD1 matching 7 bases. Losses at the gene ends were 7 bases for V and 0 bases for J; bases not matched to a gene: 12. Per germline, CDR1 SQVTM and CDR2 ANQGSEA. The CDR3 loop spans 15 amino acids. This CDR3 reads CSGAGTERSSYEQYF. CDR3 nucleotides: TGCAGCGGTGCCGGGACAGAAAGGAGCTCCTACGAGCAGTACTTC.

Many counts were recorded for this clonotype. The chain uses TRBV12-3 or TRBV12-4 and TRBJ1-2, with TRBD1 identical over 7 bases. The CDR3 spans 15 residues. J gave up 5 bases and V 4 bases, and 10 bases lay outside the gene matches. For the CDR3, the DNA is TGTGCCAGCAGTTCCTTAGACCAGGGGGGATATGGCTACACCTTC. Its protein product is CASSSLDQGGYGYTF.

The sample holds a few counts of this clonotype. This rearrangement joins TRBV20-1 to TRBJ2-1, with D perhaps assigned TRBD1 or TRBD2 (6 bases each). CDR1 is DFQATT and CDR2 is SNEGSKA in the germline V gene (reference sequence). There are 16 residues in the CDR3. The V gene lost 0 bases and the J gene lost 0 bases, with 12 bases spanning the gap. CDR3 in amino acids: CSARDPGAVSYNEQFF. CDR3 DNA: TGCAGTGCTAGAGATCCGGGGGCCGTCTCCTACAATGAGCAGTTCTTC.

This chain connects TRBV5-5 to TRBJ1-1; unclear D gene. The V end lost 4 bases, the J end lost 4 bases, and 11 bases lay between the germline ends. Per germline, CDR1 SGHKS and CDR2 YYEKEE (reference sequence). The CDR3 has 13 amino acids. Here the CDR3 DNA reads TGTGCCAGCAGCCCGGAATCGGGCACTGAAGCTTTCTTT. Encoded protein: CASSPESGTEAFF.

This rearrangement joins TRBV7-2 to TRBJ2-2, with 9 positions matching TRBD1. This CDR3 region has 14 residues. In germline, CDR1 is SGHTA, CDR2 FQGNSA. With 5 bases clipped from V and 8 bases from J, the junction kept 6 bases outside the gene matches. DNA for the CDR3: TGTGCCAGCAGCCCGGGACAGGGTATGGGGGAGCTGTTTTTT. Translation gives CASSPGQGMGELFF.

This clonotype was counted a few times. CDR3 nucleotide sequence: TGTGCCAGCACGGGATGGGGTCTTTCTGGGGCCAACGTCCTGACTTTC. It codes for CASTGWGLSGANVLTF. The gene calls are TRBV7-2 and TRBJ2-6; perhaps TRBD2 as D (5 bases). This CDR3 spans 16 amino acids. From germline, CDR1 is SGHTA and CDR2 FQGNSA. Deletions cut 7 bases from V and 1 base from J, with 14 bases between.

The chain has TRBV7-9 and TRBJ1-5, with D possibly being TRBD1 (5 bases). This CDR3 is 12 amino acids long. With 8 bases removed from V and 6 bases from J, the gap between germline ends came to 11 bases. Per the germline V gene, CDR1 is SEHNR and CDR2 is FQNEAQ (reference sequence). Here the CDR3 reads CASCQGTQPQHF. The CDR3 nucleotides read TGTGCCAGCTGTCAGGGTACTCAGCCCCAGCATTTT.

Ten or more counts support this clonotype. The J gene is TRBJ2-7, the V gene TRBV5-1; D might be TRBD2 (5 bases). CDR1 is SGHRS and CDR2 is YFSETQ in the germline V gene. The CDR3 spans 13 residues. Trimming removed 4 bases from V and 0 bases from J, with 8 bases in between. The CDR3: CASSIGSSYEQYF. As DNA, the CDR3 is TGCGCCAGCAGCATTGGGAGCTCCTACGAGCAGTACTTC.

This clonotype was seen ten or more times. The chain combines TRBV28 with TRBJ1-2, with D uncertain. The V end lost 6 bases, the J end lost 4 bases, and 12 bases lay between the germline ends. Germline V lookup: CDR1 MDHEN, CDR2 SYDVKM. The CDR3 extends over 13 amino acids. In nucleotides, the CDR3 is TGTGCCAGCAGCCCCGGGTCGCGCTATGGCTACACCTTC. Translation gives CASSPGSRYGYTF.

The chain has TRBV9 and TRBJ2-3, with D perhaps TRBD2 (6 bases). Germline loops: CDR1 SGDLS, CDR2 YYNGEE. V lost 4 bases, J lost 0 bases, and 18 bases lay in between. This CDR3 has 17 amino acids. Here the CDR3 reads CASSPPGLSPSTDTQYF. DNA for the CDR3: TGTGCCAGCAGCCCCCCGGGACTGTCTCCTAGCACAGATACGCAGTATTTT.

CDR3 amino acids: CASSSGLLPYEQYF. DNA of the CDR3: TGTGCCAGCAGTAGCGGACTCCTCCCCTACGAGCAGTACTTC. The rearrangement uses TRBV27 and TRBJ2-7, with D possibly matching TRBD2 (5 bases). The CDR3 consists of 14 residues. The V and J ends lost 5 bases and 2 bases respectively, with 13 bases between them. The germline CDR1 and CDR2 sequences are MNHEY and SMNVEV (reference sequence).

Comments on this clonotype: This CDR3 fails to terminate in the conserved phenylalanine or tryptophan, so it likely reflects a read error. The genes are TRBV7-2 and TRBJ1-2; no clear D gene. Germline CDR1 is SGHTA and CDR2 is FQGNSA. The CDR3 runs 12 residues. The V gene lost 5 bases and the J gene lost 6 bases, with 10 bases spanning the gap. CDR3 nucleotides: TGTGCCAGCAGCCAACTGGCGAATGGCTACACCCTC. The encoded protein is CASSQLANGYTL.